Presented here are 9 T cell receptor beta chains from one specimen sequenced in a study of a mutant IDH1 vaccine in newly diagnosed glioma. Time point defined: baseline, week 1 (first vaccination visit). Treatment: pre-vaccination baseline after standard-of-care therapy. Clones were sequenced by immunoSEQ multiplex PCR, and TCRdb holds only the in-frame ones, with some missing. Among 35,000 to 40,000 clones listed, roughly 89% were seen once. Sequences were derived from PBMCs, sampled from a glioma patient treated with radiotherapy, temozolomide or both. These receptor sequences come from a young man with glioma.

The rearrangement links TRBV27 to TRBJ1-2; no reliable D call. Trimming removed 5 bases from V and 7 bases from J, with 17 bases in between. From germline, CDR1 is MNHEY and CDR2 SMNVEV (reference sequence). This CDR3 is 14 amino acids long. The CDR3 protein is CASSPTGEAGGYTF. DNA for the CDR3: TGTGCCAGCAGTCCAACCGGAGAGGCGGGTGGCTACACCTTC.

The chain recombines TRBV4-2 with TRBJ1-5; unclear D gene. The CDR3 spans 12 residues. CDR1 and CDR2 from the germline V gene are LGHNA and YNFKEQ. The V end lost 3 bases, the J end lost 3 bases, and 3 bases lay between the germline ends. The CDR3, as DNA: TGTGCCAGCAGCCAGACCAATCAGCCCCAGCATTTT. The encoded protein is CASSQTNQPQHF.

This clone was seen a handful of times. The rearrangement uses TRBV6-6 and TRBJ1-1; the D is unclear. CDR1 is MNHNY, CDR2 SVGAGI, per germline (reference sequence). The ends were cut back, 6 bases at V and 3 bases at J, with 11 bases in the middle. The CDR3 has 13 residues. CDR3 in amino acids: CASSQREDTEAFF. The CDR3 nucleotides are TGTGCCAGCAGCCAAAGGGAGGACACTGAAGCTTTCTTT.

This sequence joins TRBV5-1 and TRBJ2-5; a possible D gene is TRBD2 (6 bases). The CDR3 has 14 amino acids. The germline V gene has CDR1 SGHRS and CDR2 YFSETQ. Trimming took 0 bases from V and 6 from J, leaving 12 bases between them. In DNA, the CDR3 is TGCGCCAGCAGCTTGGGAGGGCGGGAACAGACCCAGTACTTC. Translated, it gives CASSLGGREQTQYF.

The V gene is TRBV19, the J gene TRBJ1-1; no reliable D call. CDR1 is LNHDA, CDR2 SQIVND, per germline (reference sequence). The CDR3 length is 14 residues. Deletions cut 5 bases from V and 1 base from J, with 11 bases between. The CDR3 here is CASSDAGENTEAFF. In DNA form, the CDR3 reads TGTGCCAGTAGTGATGCAGGCGAGAACACTGAAGCTTTCTTT.

V is TRBV18 and J is TRBJ1-1; D gene unclear. In germline, CDR1 is KGHSH, CDR2 LQKENI. The CDR3 spans 14 residues. V shed 3 bases and J shed 1 base, with 9 bases lying between them. CDR3 sequence (DNA): TGTGCCAGCTCACCCGTACATGGGAACACTGAAGCTTTCTTT. This gives the protein CASSPVHGNTEAFF. Filled out from reference TRBV18 and TRBJ1-1, the complete variable domain reads NAGVMQNPRHLVRRRGQEARLRCSPMKGHSHVYWYRQLPEEGLKFMVYLQKENIIDESGMPKERFSAEFPKEGPSILRIQQVVRGDSAAYFCASSPVHGNTEAFFGQGTRLTVV.

This sequence joins TRBV9 and TRBJ1-3, with D tentatively TRBD1 (5 bases). Trimming removed 2 bases at V and 4 bases at J, with 19 bases between. Germline CDR1 and CDR2: SGDLS and YYNGEE. CDR3 length equals 17 residues. CDR3 amino acids: CASSVNRGAGPGNTIYF. The CDR3 coding sequence is TGTGCCAGCAGCGTTAATCGAGGGGCAGGGCCCGGAAACACCATATATTTT.

The CDR3 reads CASSIGTGTDYGYTF. For the CDR3, the DNA is TGTGCCAGTAGTATAGGAACCGGGACAGATTATGGCTACACCTTC. The chain couples TRBV19 to TRBJ1-2; 7 bases align to TRBD1. CDR1 and CDR2 (germline): LNHDA, SQIVND (reference sequence). V was clipped by 1 base and J by 5 bases; unmatched bases: 7. This CDR3 comprises 15 residues.

The chain links TRBV6-5 to TRBJ1-2; D remains ambiguous. The CDR3 extends over 12 amino acids. The V end lost 6 bases, the J end lost 1 base, and 6 bases lay between the germline ends. Germline CDR1 is MNHEY and CDR2 is SVGAGI. CDR3: CASSPVNYGYTF. In DNA, the CDR3 is TGTGCCAGCAGCCCGGTTAACTATGGCTACACCTTC.